This entry lists 7 T cell receptor beta chains sequenced from one sample in a study of blood T cell repertoires in COVID-19. The repertoire was sequenced with immunoSEQ multiplex PCR; TCRdb's copy has only in-frame clones and lacks some. Of hundreds of thousands of clones listed, 90% are singletons. Sequences were obtained from PBMCs or T cells enriched from blood (not recorded which). These receptors originate from a man in his 60s who had recovered from COVID-19.

V is TRBV19 and J is TRBJ1-5; D gene ambiguous. Trimming left V 3 bases short and J 6 bases short, with 12 bases between. This CDR3 has 14 amino acids. From germline, CDR1 is LNHDA and CDR2 SQIVND (reference sequence). The CDR3 sequence is CASSIAKLGQPQHF. The CDR3 DNA reads TGTGCCAGTAGTATTGCGAAACTTGGTCAGCCCCAGCATTTT.

The gene calls are TRBV5-1 and TRBJ2-2; TRBD1 matches at 11 bases. CDR1 is SGHRS, CDR2 YFSETQ, per germline. The CDR3 consists of 17 residues. Losses at the gene ends were 0 bases for V and 6 bases for J; bases not matched to a gene: 7. Here the CDR3 reads CASSLVPDRGPPGELFF. DNA of the CDR3: TGCGCCAGCAGCTTGGTTCCGGACAGGGGGCCTCCCGGGGAGCTGTTTTTT.

The genes are TRBV18 and TRBJ2-7, with D tentatively TRBD1 (5 bases). Trimming stripped 2 bases from V and 6 bases from J, with 8 bases between. The CDR3 covers 12 residues. Germline CDR1 is KGHSH and CDR2 is LQKENI. The CDR3 region is CASSPRGFEQYF. CDR3 bases: TGTGCCAGCTCACCAAGGGGATTCGAGCAGTACTTC.

J is TRBJ2-7 and V is TRBV7-2, with D perhaps matching TRBD1 (5 bases). Per the germline V gene, CDR1 is SGHTA and CDR2 is FQGNSA. V was pared by 5 bases and J by 2 bases, with 16 bases between. This CDR3 is built from 15 residues. The CDR3 loop reads CASSPRTQTTYEQYF. The CDR3 bases are TGTGCCAGCAGCCCCCGGACACAAACAACCTACGAGCAGTACTTC.

The chain links TRBV5-4 to TRBJ2-7; the D gene is possibly TRBD2 (6 bases). Trimming took off 2 bases at V and 1 base at J, with 10 bases between the two ends. Germline-derived CDR1 and CDR2 are SGHNT and YYREEE (reference sequence). The CDR3 contains 14 residues. CDR3 coding DNA: TGTGCCAGCAGCTTTGGGGACTCATCCTACGAGCAGTACTTC. Translation gives CASSFGDSSYEQYF.

This clone is a singleton in its sample. As DNA, the CDR3 is TGTGCCAGCAGCAACCAACAGAACACTGAAGCTTTCTTT. Amino acids: CASSNQQNTEAFF. The chain combines TRBV3-1 (or the pseudogene TRBV3-2) with TRBJ1-1; unclear D gene. CDR3 length: 13 residues. V was trimmed by 5 bases and J by 1 base, leaving 8 bases between them. Germline V lookup: CDR1 LGHDT, CDR2 YNNKEL (reference sequence).

This chain uses TRBV27 with TRBJ1-1; 8 bases agree with TRBD1. Trimming at V came to 8 bases and at J to 4 bases, leaving 6 bases not matched to a gene. This CDR3 is 13 amino acids long. Germline V gene data show CDR1 as MNHEY and CDR2 as SMNVEV (reference sequence). In DNA, the CDR3 is TGTGCCAGCCAGGGGGCGCTTGGCACTGAAGCTTTCTTT. Its protein is CASQGALGTEAFF.